A selection of T cell receptor beta chains follows, all from one sample in a study of CD8 T cells in Susac syndrome. Via MiXCR, TCRdb re-called the immunoSEQ multiplex PCR reads, giving one row per CDR3 protein. The sample consists of 150,000 or so distinct CDR3 sequences, just under 95% of them appearing once. Sample: CD4+ T cells from PBMCs. The origin of the receptors is a human donor with Susac syndrome. CDR3s include the opening cysteine and the closing phenylalanine or tryptophan.

J gene: TRBJ1-2; V gene: TRBV12-3/TRBV12-4; CDR3 protein: CASSFGSQGILYGYTF
J gene: TRBJ2-7; V gene: TRBV5-4; CDR3 protein: CASSYQQGYHEQYF
J gene: TRBJ2-4; V gene: TRBV4-1; CDR3 protein: CASSQVPVPKNIQYF
J gene: TRBJ2-1; V gene: TRBV6-5; CDR3 protein: CASSYSAGGPNEQFF
J gene: TRBJ2-7; V gene: TRBV3-1; CDR3 protein: CASSAEGRQYF
J gene: TRBJ2-6; V gene: TRBV27; CDR3 protein: CASSFRSGQGASGANVLTF
J gene: TRBJ2-4; V gene: TRBV6-5; CDR3 protein: CASMTGEDIQYF
J gene: TRBJ2-3; V gene: TRBV29-1; CDR3 protein: CSVATRDTQYF
J gene: TRBJ2-1; V gene: TRBV20-1; CDR3 protein: CSASGTSLNEQFF
J gene: TRBJ1-2; V gene: TRBV6-6; CDR3 protein: CASSYTLDRDYGYTF
J gene: TRBJ1-1; V gene: TRBV30; CDR3 protein: CAWSVRDEAFF
J gene: TRBJ2-4; V gene: TRBV20-1; CDR3 protein: CSQDGGAKNIQYF
J gene: TRBJ2-5; V gene: TRBV12-3/TRBV12-4; CDR3 protein: CASSLQGYQETQYF
J gene: TRBJ1-2; V gene: TRBV29-1; CDR3 protein: CSVAGTAGGYTF
J gene: TRBJ2-7; V gene: TRBV9; CDR3 protein: CASSVGQDRYEQYF
J gene: TRBJ1-2; V gene: TRBV6-6; CDR3 protein: CASSYSLPNSLYGYTF
J gene: TRBJ2-3; V gene: TRBV7-2; CDR3 protein: CASSFAQSRDTQYF
J gene: TRBJ2-7; V gene: TRBV6-1; CDR3 protein: CASSPLGGQGAYEQYF
J gene: TRBJ1-5; V gene: TRBV14; CDR3 protein: CASSPQGAQPQHF
J gene: TRBJ2-6; V gene: TRBV14; CDR3 protein: CASSPGQALMANVLTF
J gene: TRBJ1-5; V gene: TRBV23-1; CDR3 protein: CASSQSGRVENQPQHF
J gene: TRBJ1-6; V gene: TRBV6-5; CDR3 protein: CASGYSWGQTDFSSPLHF
J gene: TRBJ1-1; V gene: TRBV27; CDR3 protein: CASSRGTGMNTEAFF
J gene: TRBJ2-2; V gene: TRBV7-3; CDR3 protein: CASSPGAGVGELFF
J gene: TRBJ1-4; V gene: TRBV10-3; CDR3 protein: CAISAVGKGEKLFF
J gene: TRBJ1-4; V gene: TRBV30; CDR3 protein: CAWRDRENEKLFF
J gene: TRBJ1-1; V gene: TRBV19; CDR3 protein: CASSIEAGPTEAFF
J gene: TRBJ2-7; V gene: TRBV27; CDR3 protein: CASRLAGAYEQYF
J gene: TRBJ2-1; V gene: TRBV29-1; CDR3 protein: CSVSRGSGSYEQFF
J gene: TRBJ2-6; V gene: TRBV20-1; CDR3 protein: CSATTGSGANVLTF
J gene: TRBJ2-2; V gene: TRBV9; CDR3 protein: CASSYQGATGELFF
J gene: TRBJ2-3; V gene: TRBV7-2; CDR3 protein: CASSLAGVPDTQYF
J gene: TRBJ2-7; V gene: TRBV6-5; CDR3 protein: CASSYGRTYEQYF
J gene: TRBJ2-6; V gene: TRBV3-1; CDR3 protein: CASSQDSPTASGANVLTF
J gene: TRBJ2-3; V gene: TRBV10-3; CDR3 protein: CATEKGGSTDTQYF
J gene: TRBJ2-3; V gene: TRBV6-6; CDR3 protein: CASRGGQDTQYF
J gene: TRBJ2-7; V gene: TRBV29-1; CDR3 protein: CSVRRGGRNEQYF
J gene: TRBJ1-1; V gene: TRBV19; CDR3 protein: CASSKLGNTEAFF
J gene: TRBJ1-2; V gene: TRBV29-1; CDR3 protein: CSVDPTGSYGYTF
J gene: TRBJ1-1; V gene: TRBV29-1; CDR3 protein: CSVQEGSTEAFF
J gene: TRBJ2-6; V gene: TRBV25-1; CDR3 protein: CASSEGSSGANVLTF
J gene: TRBJ1-2; V gene: TRBV15; CDR3 protein: CATSEAGWRGYTF
J gene: TRBJ2-5; V gene: TRBV5-4; CDR3 protein: CASSLAGLDGAQYF
J gene: TRBJ1-2; V gene: TRBV21-1; CDR3 protein: CASGSSGQGKSGGYTF
J gene: TRBJ1-2; V gene: TRBV15; CDR3 protein: CATSRDYGQEWVYTF
J gene: TRBJ1-5; V gene: TRBV29-1; CDR3 protein: CSVARGGGQPQHF
J gene: TRBJ2-3; V gene: TRBV6-5; CDR3 protein: CASSYGDTQYF
J gene: TRBJ2-7; V gene: TRBV7-2; CDR3 protein: CASSRRLSEQYF